Listed here are 19 T cell receptor beta chains from one sample, sequenced in a study of radiotherapy plus CTLA-4 blockade in lung cancer. TCRdb's table, derived via immunoSEQ multiplex PCR, lists solely in-frame clones and lacks some. The data show roughly 32,000 clones, with roughly 70% seen just once and 3.5% to 4.5% held by the top ten. The sequencing here drew on peripheral blood, taken from a patient treated with radiotherapy plus ipilimumab. The receptors were gathered from a human donor with non-small cell lung cancer who had stable disease on radiotherapy plus ipilimumab.

The chain has TRBV11-3 and TRBJ1-3; D unclear. Germline CDR1 and CDR2: SGHNT and YENEEA. Trimming took 3 bases from V and 7 from J, leaving 4 bases between them. This CDR3 is built from 11 residues. CDR3 sequence reads: CASSFGNTIYF. The DNA of the CDR3 is TGTGCCAGCAGCTTCGGTAACACCATATATTTT.

This clone was observed a handful of times. The V and J genes are TRBV11-3 and TRBJ2-7; TRBD1 might be the D (6 bases). Per the germline V gene, CDR1 is SGHNT and CDR2 is YENEEA. The V gene lost 4 bases and the J gene lost 6 bases, with 10 bases spanning the gap. The CDR3 runs 12 residues. The CDR3 bases are TGTGCCAGCAGCTCCCAACAGGGCGAGCAGTACTTC. Its protein is CASSSQQGEQYF. Drawing the rest from reference TRBV11-3 and TRBJ2-7, the complete variable domain is EAGVVQSPRYKIIEKKQPVAFWCNPISGHNTLYWYLQNLGQGPELLIRYENEEAVDDSQLPKDRFSAERLKGVDSTLKIQPAELGDSAVYLCASSSQQGEQYFGPGTRLTVT.

The genes are TRBV2 and TRBJ2-1; 10 bases are a match to TRBD2. Germline values: CDR1 SNHLY, CDR2 FYNNEI. The V and J ends lost 4 bases and 4 bases, in that order; junction bases with no gene match: 4. The CDR3 is made up of 15 amino acids. CDR3 DNA sequence: TGTGCCAGCAGTGCAGCGGGAGGGCCTTACAATGAGCAGTTCTTC. It specifies CASSAAGGPYNEQFF.

The CDR3 region has the DNA TGTGCCAGCAGCCCAGGGCCAGTAACCGGGGAGCTGTTTTTT. It yields the protein CASSPGPVTGELFF. This sequence joins TRBV11-3 and TRBJ2-2; possibly TRBD1 for D (5 bases). V dropped 5 bases and J dropped 5 bases, with 12 bases sitting between them. CDR3 length equals 14 residues. Germline lookup yields CDR1 SGHNT and CDR2 YENEEA. Looking up the rest from reference TRBV11-3 and TRBJ2-2 gives the full variable domain: EAGVVQSPRYKIIEKKQPVAFWCNPISGHNTLYWYLQNLGQGPELLIRYENEEAVDDSQLPKDRFSAERLKGVDSTLKIQPAELGDSAVYLCASSPGPVTGELFFGEGSRLTVL.

This sequence joins TRBV9 and TRBJ1-2; perhaps TRBD1 as D (6 bases). V lost 1 base, J lost 6 bases, and 13 bases lay in between. Germline values: CDR1 SGDLS, CDR2 YYNGEE. CDR3 length: 14 amino acids. For the CDR3, the DNA is TGTGCCAGCAGCGTAATAGGGGGGGTCGATGGCTACACCTTC. Its translation: CASSVIGGVDGYTF.

The chain employs TRBV6-5 and TRBJ2-3; 10 positions match TRBD2. V was clipped by 4 bases and J by 7 bases; unmatched bases: 5. In germline, CDR1 is MNHEY, CDR2 SVGAGI. CDR3 length: 14 residues. The CDR3 bases are TGTGCCAGCAGTTCGAGCGGGGGGGGGAATACGCAGTATTTT. Its translation is CASSSSGGGNTQYF.

There are a few counts of this clone. This chain joins TRBV19 and TRBJ2-2; D unresolved. The germline CDR1 and CDR2 sequences are LNHDA and SQIVND (reference sequence). This CDR3 has 17 residues. V lost 1 base and J lost 0, with 12 bases in between. CDR3 DNA sequence: TGTGCCAGTAGTATAGGTAGCTTATACGCGAACACCGGGGAGCTGTTTTTT. It specifies CASSIGSLYANTGELFF.

The rearrangement uses TRBV12-2 and TRBJ1-5. TRBV12-2 is designated a pseudogene. The CDR3 is 13 residues long. The CDR3 spells CASRLSVGSGQHF. The CDR3, as DNA: TGTGCAAGTCGCTTAAGTGTCGGCAGCGGCCAGCATTTT.

V is TRBV7-9 and J is TRBJ2-1; the D gene could be TRBD1 or TRBD2 (5 bases each). Germline CDR1 is SEHNR and CDR2 is FQNEAQ (reference sequence). The CDR3 is 15 amino acids. Trimming cost V 1 base and J 5 bases, with 12 bases left between them. The CDR3 here is CASSLGVGTDNEQFF. The CDR3 nucleotides read TGTGCCAGCAGCTTAGGAGTCGGGACGGACAATGAGCAGTTCTTC. Full variable domain (remainder filled in from reference TRBV7-9 and TRBJ2-1): DTGVSQNPRHKITKRGQNVTFRCDPISEHNRLYWYRQTLGQGPEFLTYFQNEAQLEKSRLLSDRFSAERPKGSFSTLEIQRTEQGDSAMYLCASSLGVGTDNEQFFGPGTRLTVL.

This clone was detected a few times. The V call is TRBV12-5, the J call TRBJ2-3; TRBD2 is a possible D gene (6 bases). Trimming took 7 bases from V and 5 from J, leaving 16 bases between them. This CDR3 is built from 14 residues. Germline V gene sequence: CDR1 LGHNT, CDR2 FRNRAP. The CDR3: CASVLRGWGDTQYF. DNA for the CDR3: TGTGCTAGTGTCTTGCGGGGATGGGGAGATACGCAGTATTTT.

The chain is built from TRBV27 and TRBJ1-2, with a weak D call TRBD1 (6 bases). V lost 5 bases to trimming and J lost 4 bases, with 17 bases between them. CDR1 and CDR2 (germline): MNHEY, SMNVEV (reference sequence). This CDR3 is built from 15 residues. The CDR3 DNA is TGTGCCAGCAGTCCCCGGGGGGGGGCAAGCTATGGCTACACCTTC. Translating it yields CASSPRGGASYGYTF.

This clone was counted a single time. The rearrangement uses TRBV4-3 and TRBJ2-7; D is unresolved. Trimming took off 0 bases at V and 3 bases at J, with 18 bases between the two ends. The germline gives CDR1 LGHNA, CDR2 YSLEER. This CDR3 is built from 17 residues. CDR3 nucleotide sequence: TGCGCCAGCAGCCAAGAGAAGTATGGTGGCAGATACTACGAGCAGTACTTC. Its translation: CASSQEKYGGRYYEQYF.

A note on this clone: One junction end disagrees with the germline gene, perhaps due to a read error. The chain employs TRBV10-2 and TRBJ2-1, with 7 bases aligning to TRBD2. Per germline, CDR1 WSHSY and CDR2 SAAADI. CDR3 length: 15 amino acids. This chain's CDR3 is CASSELAGSHNEQFF. DNA for the CDR3: TGCGCCAGCAGTGAGTTAGCGGGCTCCCACAATGAGCAGTTCTTC.

The chain joins TRBV6-7 to TRBJ2-5; 10 nucleotides match TRBD2. The DNA end lines up better with TRBJ2-7; the J call may be wrong. TRBV6-7 is known as an ORF, though its function is uncertain. The CDR3 sequence is 15 residues long. Here the CDR3 reads CASTLVAGGAYEQYF. For the CDR3, the DNA is TGTGCCAGCACTCTCGTAGCGGGAGGCGCCTACGAGCAGTACTTC.

The rearrangement uses TRBV6-1 and TRBJ2-1; 8 bases match TRBD2. CDR3 size: 15 residues. Germline loops: CDR1 MNHNS, CDR2 SASEGT. J was trimmed by 7 bases and V by 6 bases; bases with no gene match: 11. The CDR3 protein is CASSHAGTSFNEQFF. The DNA for the CDR3 is TGTGCCAGCAGCCATGCGGGGACTAGTTTTAATGAGCAGTTCTTC.

This rearrangement joins TRBV5-1 to TRBJ2-3, with TRBD2 identical over 10 bases. The trim removed 3 bases at V and 4 bases at J, leaving 8 bases unmatched. The germline V gene has CDR1 SGHRS and CDR2 YFSETQ. The CDR3 consists of 16 residues. The CDR3 reads CASSSAGTSVADTQYF. In DNA form, the CDR3 reads TGCGCCAGCAGCTCGGCCGGGACTAGCGTTGCAGATACGCAGTATTTT.

The chain is built from TRBV29-1 and TRBJ2-2; 8 nucleotides match TRBD1. Germline V lookup: CDR1 SQVTM, CDR2 ANQGSEA. CDR3 length: 12 amino acids. V lost 6 bases, J lost 6 bases, and 3 bases stayed unmatched. The CDR3 loop reads CSVKTGAGELFF. The CDR3 nucleotides are TGCAGCGTGAAGACAGGGGCCGGGGAGCTGTTTTTT.

This chain links TRBV5-4 with TRBJ1-1; D is possibly TRBD1 (6 bases). Germline V gene lookup returns CDR1 SGHNT and CDR2 YYREEE (reference sequence). Trimming removed 3 bases from V and 3 bases from J, with 9 bases in between. There are 13 residues in the CDR3. CDR3 sequence reads: CASSYRQDTEAFF. The DNA for the CDR3 is TGTGCCAGCAGCTACCGACAGGACACTGAAGCTTTCTTT.

This chain links TRBV5-6 with TRBJ2-5; no reliable D call. The end of the DNA is better explained by TRBJ2-7, so the J call may be wrong. The CDR3 consists of 13 residues. The germline V gene encodes CDR1 SGHDT and CDR2 YYEEEE. The DNA for the CDR3 is TGTGCCAGCAGCTTGGTTACTGGCTACGAGCAGTACTTC. Translated: CASSLVTGYEQYF.